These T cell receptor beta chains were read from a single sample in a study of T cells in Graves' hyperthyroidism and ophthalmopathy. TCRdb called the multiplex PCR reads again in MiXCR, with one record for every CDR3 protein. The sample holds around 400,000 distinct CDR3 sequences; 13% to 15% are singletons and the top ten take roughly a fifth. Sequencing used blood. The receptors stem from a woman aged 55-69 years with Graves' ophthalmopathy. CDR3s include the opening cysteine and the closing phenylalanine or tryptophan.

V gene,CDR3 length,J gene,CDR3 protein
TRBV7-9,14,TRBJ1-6,CASSLVSGGSPLHF
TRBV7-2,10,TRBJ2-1,CASTGTPKFF
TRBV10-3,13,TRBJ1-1,CAISEVKGTEAFF
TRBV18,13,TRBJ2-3,CASSPGNPDTQYF
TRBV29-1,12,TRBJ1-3,CSVEITGNTIYF
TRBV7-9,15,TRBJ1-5,CASSFSGEVNQPQHF
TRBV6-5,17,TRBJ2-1,CASSLPDGTGAYNEQFF
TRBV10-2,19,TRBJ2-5,CASSGSPGLAVFRVETQYF
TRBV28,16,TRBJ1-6,CASSPGGSSYNSPLHF
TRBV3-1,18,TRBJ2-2,CASSQAFEGGVGNGELFF
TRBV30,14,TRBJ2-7,CAWSVRRVGHEQYF
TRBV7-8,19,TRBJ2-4,CASSPELGSGSLAKNIQYF
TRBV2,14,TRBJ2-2,CASKWRTNTGELFF
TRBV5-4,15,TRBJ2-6,CASSPGGLGANVLTF
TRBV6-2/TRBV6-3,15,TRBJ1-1,CASSYSTRPNTEAFF
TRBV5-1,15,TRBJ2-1,CASSFRGGGENEQFF
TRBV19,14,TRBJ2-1,CASRGTGGMDEQFF
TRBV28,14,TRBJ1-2,CASSPHYRDRGYTF
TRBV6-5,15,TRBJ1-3,CASSYSGASGNTIYF
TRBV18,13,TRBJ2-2,CASSPQRTGELFF
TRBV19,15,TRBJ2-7,CASSTLNSGSYEQYF
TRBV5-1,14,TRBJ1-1,CASSLDSVNTEAFF
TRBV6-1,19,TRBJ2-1,CASSVPPGLAGGAYNEQFF
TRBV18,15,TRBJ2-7,CASSPPGQGRSEQYF
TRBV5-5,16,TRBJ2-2,CASSSGTGGVGGELFF
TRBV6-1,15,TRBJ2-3,CASKRTGRYTDTQYF
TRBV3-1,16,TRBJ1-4,CASSQDRGATNEKLFF
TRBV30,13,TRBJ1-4,CAWTTGANEKLFF
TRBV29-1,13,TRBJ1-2,CSVEATGYYGYTF
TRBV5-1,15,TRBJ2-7,CASSFLAGAPDEQYF
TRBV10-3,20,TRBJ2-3,CATSSPHSSPYSGSTDTQYF
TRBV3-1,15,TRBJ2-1,CASSQRTGLANEQFF
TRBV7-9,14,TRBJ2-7,CASSHTTSHHEQYF
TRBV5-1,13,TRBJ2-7,CASSLDITYEQYF
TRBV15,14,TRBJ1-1,CATSSSGQNTEAFF
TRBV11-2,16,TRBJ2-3,CASSILAGPPTDTQYF
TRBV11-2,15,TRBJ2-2,CASSLAGSQAGELFF
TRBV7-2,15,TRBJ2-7,CASSKQGGPLYEQYF
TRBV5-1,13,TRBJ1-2,CASSLNIRNGYTF
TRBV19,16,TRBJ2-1,CASRTSGRAAYNEQFF